This T cell receptor (beta chain) appears in the sequencing data of a study of blood T cells in healthy people across ages. Study outcomes and limitations: Donor CMV status, an unknown factor, possibly confounded changes in expanded clonotypes. It was found that TCR beta diversity correlated strongly with the percentage of naive T cells.

Each sample yielded at least 6.5 million isolated PBMCs. Germline V gene sequence: CDR1 KGHDR, CDR2 SFDVKD. V dropped 5 bases and J dropped 8; count of bases not matched to a gene: 5. This CDR3 spans 14 amino acids. The authors ran a second PCR of roughly 7 to 11 cycles using a sample-barcoded 5' primer and a J-beta primer mix. MiXCR, run by TCRdb on the 5' RACE reads, gives a single entry per CDR3 protein. The profile shows just under 750,000 distinct CDR3 sequences, about 24% of them singletons. A word on this clonotype: Antigen unknown.

Sequences were obtained from blood. The TCR sequence derives from a man aged 65-85 years in good health. This chain joins TRBV24-1 and TRBJ1-4, with 9 bases fitting TRBD1. DNA for the CDR3: TGTGCCACCAGTGGACAGGGGGGTGAGGAAAAACTGTTTTTT. Protein: CATSGQGGEEKLFF.